The 20 T cell receptor beta chains below all came from one sample that was sequenced in a study of cytotoxic CD8 clonotypes in ibrutinib-treated CLL. Libraries were prepared by immunoSEQ multiplex PCR; TCRdb keeps only in-frame clonotypes and omits some of them. The data show 35,000 to 55,000 clones, around 70% seen once. This specimen consisted of PBMCs, obtained after 12 months of ibrutinib treatment. Receptors were obtained from a human donor with chronic lymphocytic leukemia.

This clone was observed once. The V gene is TRBV27, the J gene TRBJ1-3, with a possible D match to TRBD1 (5 bases). V lost 3 bases, J lost 7 bases, and 13 bases lay in between. Germline assignment: CDR1 MNHEY and CDR2 SMNVEV (reference sequence). There are 14 residues in the CDR3. The CDR3 region is CASSFGGSGNTIYF. The CDR3, as DNA: TGTGCCAGCAGTTTTGGGGGTAGTGGTAACACCATATATTTT.

This clone was seen more than once but under ten times. This chain uses TRBV7-2 with TRBJ1-2; D is undetermined. The CDR3 sequence is 17 residues long. The germline V gene has CDR1 SGHTA and CDR2 FQGNSA. V gave up 8 bases and J gave up 4 bases, with 26 bases separating them. The CDR3 DNA sequence: TGTGCCAGCGATTTAGCGCTAGAAGCAGGTTATTTCTATGGCTACACCTTC. Translating it yields CASDLALEAGYFYGYTF.

The chain uses TRBV25-1 and TRBJ1-5; D not resolved. V shed 3 bases and J shed 2 bases, with 5 bases lying between them. Germline V gives CDR1 MGHDK, CDR2 SYGVNS. The CDR3 length is 13 residues. The CDR3 nucleotides read TGTGCCAGCAGTGAGAAAGGCAATCAGCCCCAGCATTTT. Residues: CASSEKGNQPQHF.

The V call is TRBV11-2, the J call TRBJ2-7; possible D gene TRBD1, 6 bases. V lost 2 bases and J 7 bases, leaving 12 bases between the germline ends. The germline gives CDR1 SGHAT, CDR2 FQNNGV. This CDR3 has 13 residues. The CDR3 spells CASSLNRVGEQYF. In nucleotides, the CDR3 is TGTGCCAGCAGCTTAAACAGGGTCGGGGAGCAGTACTTC.

The V gene is TRBV5-5, the J gene TRBJ1-6; weak D call: TRBD1 (6 bases). Looked up from germline, CDR1 is SGHKS and CDR2 is YYEKEE (reference sequence). Trimming took off 4 bases at V and 6 bases at J, with 17 bases between the two ends. The CDR3 length is 16 residues. Written as DNA, the CDR3 is TGTGCCAGCAGCCGATCTGACAGGACAGCTAATTCACCCCTCCACTTT. It translates to CASSRSDRTANSPLHF.

The chain joins TRBV27 to TRBJ2-7, with unresolved D. This CDR3 is 16 amino acids long. V was trimmed by 5 bases and J by 7 bases, leaving 24 bases between them. Germline lookup yields CDR1 MNHEY and CDR2 SMNVEV (reference sequence). The CDR3 spells CASSPRSTAPSWEQYF. The CDR3 coding sequence is TGTGCCAGCAGTCCCCGGTCTACAGCCCCGTCATGGGAGCAGTACTTC.

This clone was counted a single time. The V and J genes are TRBV6-5 and TRBJ1-1; D uncertain. This CDR3 comprises 11 residues. The V end was cut by 0 bases, the J end by 7 bases, with 3 bases between. Germline V gene data show CDR1 as MNHEY and CDR2 as SVGAGI. The CDR3 DNA reads TGTGCCAGCAGTTACTCAAATGAAGCTTTCTTT. Its protein product is CASSYSNEAFF.

The chain employs TRBV27 and TRBJ1-2; 12 bases fit TRBD1. V lost 4 bases to trimming and J lost 8 bases; unmatched junction nucleotides: 5. CDR1 is MNHEY and CDR2 is SMNVEV in the germline V gene (reference sequence). The CDR3 totals 14 residues. In DNA, the CDR3 is TGTGCCAGCAGTTGGGGACAGGGGGCGAGGGGCTACACCTTC. Translated, it gives CASSWGQGARGYTF.

This sequence joins TRBV15 and TRBJ2-7; 8 bases line up with TRBD1. The V gene's germline CDR1 is LNHNV and CDR2 YYDKDF (reference sequence). The CDR3 spans 13 residues. V shed 9 bases, J shed 6 bases, and the junction held 10 bases outside the gene matches. The CDR3, as DNA: TGTGCCACTACCCCGGACAGGGCGGGCGAGCAGTACTTC. As protein: CATTPDRAGEQYF.

V is TRBV14 and J is TRBJ2-5, with D possibly being TRBD1 (5 bases). The V gene lost 8 bases and the J gene lost 2 bases, with 15 bases spanning the gap. CDR1 and CDR2 from the germline V gene are SGHDN and FVKESK. CDR3 length: 14 residues. CDR3 loop: CASSMGQLQETQYF. CDR3 bases: TGTGCCAGCTCAATGGGGCAACTACAAGAGACCCAGTACTTC.

The chain links TRBV6-1 to TRBJ2-7, with TRBD1 matching 10 bases. Trimming cost V 0 bases and J 6 bases; bases outside gene matches: 8. The germline CDR1 and CDR2 sequences are MNHNS and SASEGT. This CDR3 spans 16 amino acids. CDR3 in DNA: TGTGCCAGCAGTGAAGCCTCCTGGGACAGGGGCTCCGAGCAGTACTTC. This translates into CASSEASWDRGSEQYF.

The chain recombines TRBV5-1 with TRBJ2-1; D may match TRBD1 or TRBD2 (5 bases each). CDR1 is SGHRS and CDR2 is YFSETQ in the germline V gene. The ends were cut back, 2 bases at V and 9 bases at J, with 18 bases in the middle. This CDR3 region has 15 residues. CDR3 DNA sequence: TGCGCCAGCAGCTTCCTGACCGGGACGATCGGTGAGCAGTTCTTC. It translates to CASSFLTGTIGEQFF. The full variable domain, its missing parts supplied by reference TRBV5-1 and TRBJ2-1, is KAGVTQTPRYLIKTRGQQVTLSCSPISGHRSVSWYQQTPGQGLQFLFEYFSETQRNKGNFPGRFSGRQFSNSRSEMNVSTLELGDSALYLCASSFLTGTIGEQFFGPGTRLTVL.

This chain uses TRBV7-9 with TRBJ1-1; 8 bases fit TRBD1. The CDR3 loop spans 16 amino acids. The germline gives CDR1 SEHNR, CDR2 FQNEAQ (reference sequence). V was pared by 1 base and J by 0 bases, with 4 bases of the junction left unmatched. This CDR3 reads CASSLVGTGMNTEAFF. CDR3 coding DNA: TGTGCCAGCAGCTTAGTCGGGACAGGTATGAACACTGAAGCTTTCTTT.

The sample holds a few counts of this clone. The rearrangement links TRBV7-9 to TRBJ2-1, with D perhaps matching TRBD2 (6 bases). The CDR3 spans 18 residues. The V gene lost 5 bases and the J gene lost 6 bases, with 26 bases spanning the gap. Germline V lookup: CDR1 SEHNR, CDR2 FQNEAQ (reference sequence). CDR3 bases: TGTGCCAGCAGCCCTAGTTTGGCGGGGTGGGACGGAGGCAATGAGCAGTTCTTC. Protein product: CASSPSLAGWDGGNEQFF.

CDR3 coding DNA: TGCGCCAGCAGCTTCGTCCCGGAGGGAGGACGCGGCTACACCTTC. This encodes CASSFVPEGGRGYTF. The chain has TRBV5-1 and TRBJ1-2; D is undetermined. Trimming left V 2 bases short and J 8 bases short, with 19 bases between. From germline, CDR1 is SGHRS and CDR2 YFSETQ. CDR3 length: 15 residues. Looking up the rest from reference TRBV5-1 and TRBJ1-2 gives the full variable domain: KAGVTQTPRYLIKTRGQQVTLSCSPISGHRSVSWYQQTPGQGLQFLFEYFSETQRNKGNFPGRFSGRQFSNSRSEMNVSTLELGDSALYLCASSFVPEGGRGYTFGSGTRLTVV.

J is TRBJ1-6 and V is TRBV11-2; no definite D call. Between the trimmed V and J ends, which lost 3 bases and 6 bases, there was a span of 12 bases. The CDR3 contains 15 residues. The germline V gene encodes CDR1 SGHAT and CDR2 FQNNGV. The CDR3 DNA reads as TGTGCCAGCAGCTTGGCATCTCTGGTTAATTCACCCCTCCACTTT. Amino acids: CASSLASLVNSPLHF.

This sequence joins TRBV7-2 and TRBJ2-7, with D hard to call. CDR1 SGHTA and CDR2 FQGNSA come from the germline V gene. The V gene lost 5 bases and the J gene lost 6 bases, with 17 bases spanning the gap. The CDR3 runs 14 residues. CDR3 sequence reads: CASSPRGTPGEQYF. The CDR3 DNA reads as TGTGCCAGCAGCCCCCGTGGCACGCCGGGCGAGCAGTACTTC.

The chain employs TRBV2 and TRBJ1-2, with TRBD1 as a possible D gene (5 bases). This CDR3 region has 14 residues. The germline V gene encodes CDR1 SNHLY and CDR2 FYNNEI. V lost 5 bases and J 4 bases, leaving 14 bases between the germline ends. Written as DNA, the CDR3 is TGTGCCAGCAGTCCGGACACCCAGTCCTATGGCTACACCTTC. It yields the protein CASSPDTQSYGYTF.

This clone was found a few times. In DNA, the CDR3 is TGTGCCAGCAGCTTAGACCACAGGGGTACGGGCAATCAGCCCCAGCATTTT. Residues: CASSLDHRGTGNQPQHF. The V and J genes are TRBV7-8 and TRBJ1-5; 7 bases are shared with TRBD1. This CDR3 region has 17 residues. Trimming at V came to 1 base and at J to 2 bases, leaving 8 bases not matched to a gene. The germline V gene encodes CDR1 SGHVS and CDR2 FQNEAQ.

The chain joins TRBV7-2 to TRBJ1-5, with D maybe TRBD1 (6 bases). This CDR3 has 14 amino acids. V was clipped by 5 bases and J by 2 bases, with 10 bases between them. Germline assignment: CDR1 SGHTA and CDR2 FQGNSA. The CDR3 DNA reads TGTGCCAGCAGCGTATACAGGGGCAATCAGCCCCAGCATTTT. This gives the protein CASSVYRGNQPQHF.